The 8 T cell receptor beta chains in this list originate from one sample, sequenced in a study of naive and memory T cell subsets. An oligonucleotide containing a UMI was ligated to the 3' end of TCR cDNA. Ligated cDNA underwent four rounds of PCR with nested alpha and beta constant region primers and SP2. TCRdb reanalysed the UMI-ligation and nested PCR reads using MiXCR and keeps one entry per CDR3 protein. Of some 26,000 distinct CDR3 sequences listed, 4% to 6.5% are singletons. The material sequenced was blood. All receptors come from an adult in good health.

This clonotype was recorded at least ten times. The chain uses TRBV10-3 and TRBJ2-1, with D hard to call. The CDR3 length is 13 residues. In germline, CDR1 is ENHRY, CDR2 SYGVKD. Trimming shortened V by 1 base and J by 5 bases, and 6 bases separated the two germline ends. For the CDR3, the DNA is TGTGCCATCAGTGAGTGGGCCGACAATGAGCAGTTCTTC. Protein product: CAISEWADNEQFF.

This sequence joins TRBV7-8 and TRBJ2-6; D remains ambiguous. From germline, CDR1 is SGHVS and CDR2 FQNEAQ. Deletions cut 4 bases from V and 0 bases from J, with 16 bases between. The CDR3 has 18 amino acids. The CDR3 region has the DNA TGTGCCAGCAGCTCCCTGCAGGCGGCCCTCTCTGGGGCCAACGTCCTGACTTTC. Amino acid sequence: CASSSLQAALSGANVLTF.

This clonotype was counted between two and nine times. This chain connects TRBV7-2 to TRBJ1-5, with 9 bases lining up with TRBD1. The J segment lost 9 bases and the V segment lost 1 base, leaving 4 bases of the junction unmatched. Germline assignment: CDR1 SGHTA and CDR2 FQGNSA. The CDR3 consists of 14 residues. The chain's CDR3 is CASSLGQGGGPQHF. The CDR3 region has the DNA TGTGCCAGCAGCTTAGGACAGGGGGGGGGGCCCCAGCATTTT.

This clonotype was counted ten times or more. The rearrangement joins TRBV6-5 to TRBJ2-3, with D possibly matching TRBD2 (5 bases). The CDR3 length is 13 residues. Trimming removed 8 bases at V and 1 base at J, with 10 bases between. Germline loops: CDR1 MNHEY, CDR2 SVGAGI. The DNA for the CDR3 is TGTGCCAGCGTCCAAGCGGGCACAGATACGCAGTATTTT. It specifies CASVQAGTDTQYF.

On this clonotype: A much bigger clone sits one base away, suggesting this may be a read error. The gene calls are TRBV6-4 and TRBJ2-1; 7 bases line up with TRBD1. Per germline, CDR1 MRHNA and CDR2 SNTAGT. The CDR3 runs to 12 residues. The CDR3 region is CASSAPGQRVIF. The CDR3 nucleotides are TGTGCCAGCAGTGCACCGGGACAGAGAGTTATCTTC.

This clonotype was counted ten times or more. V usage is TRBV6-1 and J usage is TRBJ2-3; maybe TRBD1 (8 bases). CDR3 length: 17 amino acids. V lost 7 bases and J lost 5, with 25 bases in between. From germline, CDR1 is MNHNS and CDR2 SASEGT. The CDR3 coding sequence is TGTGCCAGCACCCTGTCGGCCGGACAGGGAGGGGGAGATACGCAGTATTTT. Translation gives CASTLSAGQGGGDTQYF.

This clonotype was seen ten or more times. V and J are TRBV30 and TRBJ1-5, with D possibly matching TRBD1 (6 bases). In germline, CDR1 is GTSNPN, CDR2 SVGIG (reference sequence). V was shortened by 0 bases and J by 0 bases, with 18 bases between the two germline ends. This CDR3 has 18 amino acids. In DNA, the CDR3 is TGTGCCTGGAGTGTACAGGGCAGGCCCTTTCCTAGCAATCAGCCCCAGCATTTT. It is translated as CAWSVQGRPFPSNQPQHF.

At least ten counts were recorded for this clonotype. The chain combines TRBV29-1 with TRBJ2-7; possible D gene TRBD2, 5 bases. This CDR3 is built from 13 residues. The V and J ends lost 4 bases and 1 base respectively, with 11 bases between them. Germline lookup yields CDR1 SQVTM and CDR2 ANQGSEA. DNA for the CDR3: TGCAGCGTTGTCGACTACGAGTCCTACGAGCAGTACTTC. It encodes CSVVDYESYEQYF.